The entry below gives a single T cell receptor (beta chain) sequence along with its context. Germline V gene sequence: CDR1 SGHVS, CDR2 FQNEAQ. Trimming removed 8 bases from V and 9 bases from J, with 18 bases in between. The CDR3 runs to 13 residues. Here immunoSEQ multiplex PCR was the method, and the copy in TCRdb shows in-frame clones only, minus some. Of approximately 1.5 million clones in the sample, approximately 98.5% are singletons; the top ten hold about 0.35%. This sample is drawn from a study of shared clonotypes between healthy human individuals. The V and J genes are TRBV7-8 and TRBJ2-3; D may match TRBD1 or TRBD2 (5 bases each). The sequencing input was naive CD4+ T cells sorted from blood. Specified subset: CD45RA+ positively selected. The receptor was derived from a man aged 30 to 39 in good health. The CDR3 sequence: CASAVGPAGTQYF. The DNA of the CDR3 is TGTGCCAGCGCAGTGGGACCAGCAGGGACGCAGTATTTT. The full variable domain, completed using reference TRBV7-8 and TRBJ2-3, is GAGVSQSPRYKVAKRGQDVALRCDPISGHVSLFWYQQALGQGPEFLTYFQNEAQLDKSGLPSDRFFAERPEGSVSTLKIQRTQQEDSAVYLCASAVGPAGTQYFGPGTRLTVL.